These 17 T cell receptor beta chains were all obtained from the same sample, sequenced in a study. TCRdb re-analysed the RT-PCR reads in MiXCR, keeping a single row per CDR3 protein. The sample lists approximately 720,000 distinct CDR3 sequences, 14% seen once, with 3.6% in the top ten. The specimen was memory CD4+ T cells from blood. All receptors come from a female donor in good health, serving as a healthy control.

The V gene is TRBV7-9, the J gene TRBJ1-1, with no clear D. V was clipped by 4 bases and J by 0 bases, with 6 bases between them. The germline V gene has CDR1 SEHNR and CDR2 FQNEAQ (reference sequence). The CDR3 sequence is 13 residues long. For the CDR3, the DNA is TGTGCCAGCAGCTCAGAGTTGAACACTGAAGCTTTCTTT. Protein: CASSSELNTEAFF.

This clonotype was seen a handful of times. The CDR3 DNA sequence: TGTGCCAGCAGCCCGAGGGGAGGCTGGACTGAAGCTTTCTTT. This translates into CASSPRGGWTEAFF. The V gene is TRBV5-6, the J gene TRBJ1-1; maybe TRBD1 (5 bases). Germline CDR1 reads SGHDT; CDR2 reads YYEEEE. This CDR3 is 14 amino acids long. The ends were cut back, 4 bases at V and 5 bases at J, with 15 bases in the middle.

The table lists this clonotype with many counts. This chain uses TRBV20-1 with TRBJ1-6; maybe TRBD1 (5 bases). The CDR3 loop spans 13 amino acids. The V and J ends lost 5 bases and 7 bases respectively, with 12 bases between them. Germline lookup yields CDR1 DFQATT and CDR2 SNEGSKA (reference sequence). CDR3 residues: CSAPGLQNSPLHF. In nucleotides, the CDR3 is TGCAGTGCTCCGGGACTTCAGAATTCACCCCTCCACTTT.

The chain links TRBV20-1 to TRBJ2-7; TRBD1 matches 9 bases. This CDR3 comprises 15 residues. The germline V gene encodes CDR1 DFQATT and CDR2 SNEGSKA (reference sequence). The V gene end was trimmed by 5 bases and the J gene end by 0 bases; junction bases not matched to a gene: 8. Here the CDR3 reads CSAPDDRGFSYEQYF. CDR3 bases: TGCAGTGCTCCAGACGACAGGGGGTTCTCCTACGAGCAGTACTTC.

The chain employs TRBV5-6 and TRBJ1-5; no clear D. V was clipped by 4 bases and J by 4 bases, with 15 bases between them. Germline V gene data show CDR1 as SGHDT and CDR2 as YYEEEE. The CDR3 has 15 amino acids. The CDR3 nucleotides read TGTGCCAGCAGCCTCGAAGGGTACGCTAATCAGCCCCAGCATTTT. It codes for CASSLEGYANQPQHF.

This sequence joins TRBV20-1 and TRBJ1-1; D unclear. The germline CDR1 and CDR2 sequences are DFQATT and SNEGSKA (reference sequence). The V gene lost 4 bases and the J gene lost 10 bases, with 19 bases spanning the gap. CDR3 length: 13 amino acids. CDR3 in DNA: TGCAGTGCTAAGGGCTGGGCCCTCCTTGGAGCTTTCTTT. Its protein product is CSAKGWALLGAFF.

This clonotype appeared many times. This chain connects TRBV29-1 to TRBJ2-7, with TRBD2 matching over 9 bases. V gave up 7 bases and J gave up 0 bases; unmatched junction bases: 10. There are 15 residues in the CDR3. Germline V gene lookup returns CDR1 SQVTM and CDR2 ANQGSEA. The CDR3 sequence is CSAGLISGGSYEQYF. DNA of the CDR3: TGCAGCGCCGGGTTGATTAGCGGGGGCTCCTACGAGCAGTACTTC.

Only a few counts were recorded for this clonotype. J is TRBJ2-7 and V is TRBV18, with D uncertain. This CDR3 is built from 13 residues. The ends were cut back, 0 bases at V and 5 bases at J, with 8 bases in the middle. Germline-derived CDR1 and CDR2 are KGHSH and LQKENI. DNA for the CDR3: TGTGCCAGCTCACCACCGGGTTCCAACGAGCAGTACTTC. It translates to CASSPPGSNEQYF.

The CDR3: CSARGMTSGSLSRTDTQYF. The CDR3 DNA is TGCAGTGCTAGAGGAATGACTAGCGGGAGTTTATCTCGCACAGATACGCAGTATTTT. V is TRBV20-1 and J is TRBJ2-3, with 12 nucleotides matching TRBD2. The germline CDR1 and CDR2 sequences are DFQATT and SNEGSKA (reference sequence). The CDR3 sequence is 19 residues long. The trim removed 1 base at V and 1 base at J, leaving 12 bases unmatched.

This clonotype was picked up a small number of times. The chain joins TRBV7-2 to TRBJ2-1, with 14 bases that match TRBD2. Germline CDR1 reads SGHTA; CDR2 reads FQGNSA. V was pared by 5 bases and J by 10 bases, with 4 bases of the junction left unmatched. This CDR3 comprises 14 residues. CDR3 nucleotide sequence: TGTGCCAGCAGCCCGCGGACTAGCGGGAGGGAGCAGTTCTTC. As protein: CASSPRTSGREQFF.

V is TRBV7-8 and J is TRBJ2-7; possible D gene TRBD2, 5 bases. Trimming removed 5 bases at V and 7 bases at J, with 21 bases between. This CDR3 spans 15 amino acids. Germline CDR1 reads SGHVS; CDR2 reads FQNEAQ. The CDR3 sequence: CASSPWTEPPGEQYF. The CDR3 DNA reads TGTGCCAGCAGCCCTTGGACCGAACCTCCGGGAGAGCAGTACTTC. Complete variable domain (other parts from reference TRBV7-8 and TRBJ2-7): GAGVSQSPRYKVAKRGQDVALRCDPISGHVSLFWYQQALGQGPEFLTYFQNEAQLDKSGLPSDRFFAERPEGSVSTLKIQRTQQEDSAVYLCASSPWTEPPGEQYFGPGTRLTVT.

This clonotype was counted ten times or more. The rearrangement links TRBV12-3 or TRBV12-4 to TRBJ1-2, with 7 bases that match TRBD1. The CDR3 has 15 residues. The junction had 12 bases not matched to a gene; V was cut back by 3 bases and J by 8 bases. The CDR3 region has the DNA TGTGCCAGCAGTTTTTTCGGACAGGCCGCCCTCGGCTACACCTTC. Its translation: CASSFFGQAALGYTF.

The chain joins TRBV6-1 to TRBJ2-2; the match to TRBD1 covers 9 bases. The CDR3 has 15 amino acids. Germline V gene sequence: CDR1 MNHNS, CDR2 SASEGT. Trimming removed 5 bases from V and 7 bases from J; junction bases left unmatched: 8. CDR3 coding DNA: TGTGCCAGCAGTTTAGGACAGGGGAGGGTCGGGGAGCTGTTTTTT. It specifies CASSLGQGRVGELFF.

The chain combines TRBV10-3 with TRBJ1-2; TRBD1 aligns across 9 bases. V lost 10 bases, J lost 6 bases, and 12 bases stayed unmatched. Germline V CDR1 and CDR2: ENHRY, SYGVKD. The CDR3 sequence is 14 residues long. This CDR3 reads CATLPGQGNDGYTF. The CDR3, as DNA: TGTGCCACCCTACCGGGACAGGGAAATGATGGCTACACCTTC.

The DNA of the CDR3 is TGCGCCAGCAGCTTACAGGGATGGGAGACCCAGTACTTC. This gives the protein CASSLQGWETQYF. The V gene is TRBV5-1, the J gene TRBJ2-5; tentatively, D is TRBD1 (6 bases). Trimming pared 2 bases from V and 5 bases from J, leaving 10 bases between. The CDR3 runs to 13 residues. Germline values: CDR1 SGHRS, CDR2 YFSETQ.

This clonotype showed up just a few times. The V gene is TRBV5-1, the J gene TRBJ2-7, with TRBD2 matching 11 bases. The CDR3 covers 15 residues. The ends lost 4 bases at V and 4 bases at J; junction bases unmatched: 7. CDR1 SGHRS and CDR2 YFSETQ come from the germline V gene. The CDR3 loop reads CASSVTSGTGYEQYF. The DNA of the CDR3 is TGCGCCAGCAGCGTGACTAGCGGGACCGGGTACGAGCAGTACTTC.

This chain links TRBV24-1 with TRBJ1-4; TRBD1 aligns across 7 bases. The V segment lost 11 bases and the J segment 6 bases; nucleotides outside the gene matches: 14. Per germline, CDR1 KGHDR and CDR2 SFDVKD. CDR3 size: 15 residues. This CDR3 reads CAIKTSGTEDEKLFF. As DNA, the CDR3 is TGTGCCATCAAGACCTCCGGGACAGAGGATGAAAAACTGTTTTTT.